Presented here are 17 T cell receptor beta chains from one specimen sequenced in a study of OX40 agonist ivuxolimab in advanced cancers. Generated by immunoSEQ multiplex PCR, the TCRdb table keeps only in-frame clones and is missing some. This table holds approximately 46,000 clones, 77% found once. This material consisted of CD4+ or CD8+ T cells sorted from blood, taken in a trial of the OX40 agonist ivuxolimab. Receptors originate from an adult with an advanced solid tumor such as melanoma, head and neck, liver or kidney cancer.

This chain links TRBV19 with TRBJ2-3; maybe TRBD1 (5 bases). V was shortened by 5 bases and J by 3 bases, with 12 bases between the two germline ends. The V gene's germline CDR1 is LNHDA and CDR2 SQIVND (reference sequence). This CDR3 has 14 amino acids. The CDR3 nucleotides are TGTGCCAGTAGTTTGGGCAGGGCTACAGATACGCAGTATTTT. This codes for CASSLGRATDTQYF.

The genes are TRBV19 and TRBJ2-3; TRBD2 matches at 10 bases. The CDR3 totals 15 residues. Germline assignment: CDR1 LNHDA and CDR2 SQIVND (reference sequence). V was pared by 2 bases and J by 4 bases, with 3 bases of the junction left unmatched. The CDR3 DNA sequence: TGTGCCAGTAGTATAAGAGCGGGAGGGGCAGATACGCAGTATTTT. It translates to CASSIRAGGADTQYF.

The rearrangement joins TRBV6-1 to TRBJ1-2; D is uncertain. The germline CDR1 and CDR2 sequences are MNHNS and SASEGT. V lost 1 base to trimming and J lost 8 bases, with 11 bases between them. The CDR3 contains 13 residues. In DNA form, the CDR3 reads TGTGCCAGCAGTGAAGGGAGTGGTAGAGGCTACACCTTC. Protein sequence: CASSEGSGRGYTF.

The V call is TRBV10-3, the J call TRBJ1-2, with 10 bases that match TRBD1. The CDR3 sequence is 15 residues long. V shed 0 bases and J 8 bases; nucleotides not matched to a gene: 6. The V gene's germline CDR1 is ENHRY and CDR2 SYGVKD. This CDR3 reads CAISESGQGVGGYTF. CDR3 coding DNA: TGTGCCATCAGTGAGTCCGGACAGGGGGTCGGCGGCTACACCTTC.

V usage is TRBV6-5 and J usage is TRBJ2-3; 7 bases are a match to TRBD2. Germline CDR1 MNHEY, CDR2 SVGAGI. J lost 6 bases, V lost 6 bases, and 6 bases had no gene match. This CDR3 is 13 amino acids long. Written as DNA, the CDR3 is TGTGCCAGCAGAACATCGGGAGGCGATACGCAGTATTTT. It translates to CASRTSGGDTQYF.

The rearrangement joins TRBV5-6 to TRBJ1-2; D is possibly TRBD1 (5 bases). The V end lost 0 bases, the J end lost 4 bases, and 13 bases lay between the germline ends. The germline V gene encodes CDR1 SGHDT and CDR2 YYEEEE. The CDR3 is made up of 15 amino acids. The CDR3 protein is CASSLAGQAGYGYTF. The CDR3 DNA reads as TGTGCCAGCAGCTTGGCGGGGCAGGCCGGCTATGGCTACACCTTC.

This rearrangement joins TRBV5-1 to TRBJ2-1, with 8 bases that match TRBD1. After removal of 0 bases from V and 4 bases from J, the junction contained 3 bases not matched to a gene. Germline assignment: CDR1 SGHRS and CDR2 YFSETQ. The CDR3 consists of 15 residues. CDR3 sequence reads: CASSLDWTGYNEQFF. DNA for the CDR3: TGCGCCAGCAGCTTGGACTGGACAGGGTACAATGAGCAGTTCTTC.

The rearrangement joins TRBV7-3 to TRBJ2-3, with 9 bases lining up with TRBD2. The trim removed 2 bases at V and 5 bases at J, leaving 8 bases unmatched. This CDR3 has 16 amino acids. The germline V gene encodes CDR1 SGHTA and CDR2 FQGTGA. DNA of the CDR3: TGTGCCAGCAGCTTAGGGGTAGCGGGAGCAGTAGATACGCAGTATTTT. Translating gives CASSLGVAGAVDTQYF.

This clone showed up just once. The chain combines TRBV19 with TRBJ1-2, with TRBD1 as a possible D gene (5 bases). Germline V lookup: CDR1 LNHDA, CDR2 SQIVND (reference sequence). Trimming shortened V by 8 bases and J by 4 bases, and 17 bases separated the two germline ends. The CDR3 runs 14 residues. The CDR3 is CASRWGTDLYGYTF. In nucleotides, the CDR3 is TGTGCCAGTCGATGGGGGACCGACCTCTATGGCTACACCTTC.

This clone was recorded a few times. The chain links TRBV14 to TRBJ1-2, with TRBD1 matching 7 bases. CDR3 length: 17 amino acids. Germline CDR1 SGHDN, CDR2 FVKESK. V trimming: 5 bases; J trimming: 2 bases; junction bases outside the gene matches: 14. CDR3 sequence reads: CASSEGDPGQMNYGYTF. The CDR3 DNA reads as TGTGCCAGCAGCGAAGGAGACCCGGGACAGATGAACTATGGCTACACCTTC.

This chain connects TRBV5-1 to TRBJ1-4; D unresolved. This CDR3 is 16 amino acids long. CDR1 and CDR2 (germline): SGHRS, YFSETQ. V was pared by 4 bases and J by 8 bases, with 21 bases between. This chain's CDR3 is CASSARTGSPNEKLFF. For the CDR3, the DNA is TGCGCCAGCAGCGCCCGGACGGGCAGTCCCAACGAAAAACTGTTTTTT.

The chain employs TRBV7-6 and TRBJ2-1; TRBD2 agrees at 9 bases. V lost 5 bases and J lost 4; bases outside the gene matches: 9. The CDR3 covers 16 residues. CDR1 SGHVS and CDR2 FNYEAQ come from the germline V gene. Here the CDR3 DNA reads TGTGCCAGCAGCATCCTAGCGGGGACCCTATACAATGAGCAGTTCTTC. Encoded protein: CASSILAGTLYNEQFF.

The gene calls are TRBV7-3 and TRBJ2-6, with D unclear. V was shortened by 2 bases and J by 0 bases, with 11 bases between the two germline ends. The CDR3 is 17 residues long. Per germline, CDR1 SGHTA and CDR2 FQGTGA. The CDR3 sequence: CASSLYNSPSGANVLTF. CDR3 nucleotide sequence: TGTGCCAGCAGCTTATATAACAGTCCCTCTGGGGCCAACGTCCTGACTTTC. The variable domain in full, with the rest retrieved from reference TRBV7-3 and TRBJ2-6, is GAGVSQTPSNKVTEKGKYVELRCDPISGHTALYWYRQSLGQGPEFLIYFQGTGAADDSGLPNDRFFAVRPEGSVSTLKIQRTERGDSAVYLCASSLYNSPSGANVLTFGAGSRLTVL.

This clone was found a few times. The CDR3 DNA is TGCGCCAGCAGTCAATCTATCCGACGGGAGGGCCTACACGAGCAGTACTTC. Amino acids: CASSQSIRREGLHEQYF. The J gene is TRBJ2-7, the V gene TRBV23-1; TRBD2 matches at 8 bases. TRBV23-1 is designated an ORF whose function remains uncertain. V was clipped by 0 bases and J by 5 bases; unmatched bases: 12. This CDR3 is 17 amino acids long.

The chain recombines TRBV9 with TRBJ1-2, with D possibly TRBD1 on 6 matching bases. This CDR3 has 15 amino acids. Germline V gives CDR1 SGDLS, CDR2 YYNGEE. Trimming removed 4 bases from V and 8 bases from J, with 21 bases in between. The CDR3 DNA follows: TGTGCCAGCAGCACGAGCGGACAGACCACTAGCGGCTACACCTTC. This translates into CASSTSGQTTSGYTF. The full variable domain, with the rest looked up from reference TRBV9 and TRBJ1-2, is DSGVTQTPKHLITATGQRVTLRCSPRSGDLSVYWYQQSLDQGLQFLIQYYNGEERAKGNILERFSAQQFPDLHSELNLSSLELGDSALYFCASSTSGQTTSGYTFGSGTRLTVV.

V usage is TRBV19 and J usage is TRBJ2-7, with 8 bases aligning to TRBD2. Germline CDR1 reads LNHDA; CDR2 reads SQIVND (reference sequence). This CDR3 has 17 residues. J gave up 0 bases and V 5 bases, and 12 bases lay outside the gene matches. CDR3 nucleotide sequence: TGTGCCAGTAGTTACGGACTAGCTACTAAGAGCTCCTACGAGCAGTACTTC. This encodes CASSYGLATKSSYEQYF.

The chain has TRBV14 and TRBJ2-1, with 8 bases aligning to TRBD2. The CDR3 runs to 14 residues. Trimming cost V 4 bases and J 8 bases; bases outside gene matches: 7. Germline V CDR1 and CDR2: SGHDN, FVKESK. CDR3 nucleotide sequence: TGTGCCAGCAGCCCCCAAGCGGGAGCCTATGAGCAGTTCTTC. Translated, it gives CASSPQAGAYEQFF.